The sequence of this T cell receptor (beta chain) was determined in a study of cytomegalovirus exposure and HLA in healthy donors. Study outcomes and limitations: HLA alleles showed associations with about 15,000 TCR beta sequences in a later analysis, at a 0.05 false discovery rate.

This CDR3 comprises 18 residues. The V segment lost 4 bases and the J segment 0 bases; nucleotides outside the gene matches: 12. Germline V gene data show CDR1 as SGHTA and CDR2 as FQGNSA. Turning to this clone: Its antigen is unidentified.

Researchers ran the PCR with 60 Vbeta and 13 Jbeta primers. Profiling relied on immunoSEQ multiplex PCR, and the TCRdb table lists in-frame clones only, not all of them. The sample consists of some 150,000 clones, 79% of them appearing once. The sequence came from a human donor in good health. This chain uses TRBV7-2 with TRBJ2-1, with 7 bases matching TRBD2. The sequenced material came from PBMCs. The CDR3 nucleotides are TGTGCCAGCAGCTATTATGGGGGGGGACCCAGCTCCTACAATGAGCAGTTCTTC. Protein product: CASSYYGGGPSSYNEQFF.